The 27 T cell receptor beta chains given below trace back to one sample, sequenced in a study of blood T cell repertoires in COVID-19. Generated by immunoSEQ multiplex PCR, the TCRdb table keeps only in-frame clones and is missing some. The sample lists 150,000 or so clones, over 70% occurring once. Sequencing was carried out using peripheral blood. The source of these receptors is a human donor in a cohort sampled during active COVID-19.

The chain uses TRBV2 and TRBJ2-3; D perhaps matches TRBD2 (5 bases). V lost 5 bases and J 2 bases, leaving 23 bases between the germline ends. Germline loops: CDR1 SNHLY, CDR2 FYNNEI. There are 18 residues in the CDR3. In DNA form, the CDR3 reads TGTGCCAGCAGTTGGACGGGAAGCCGAATTCCTAACACAGATACGCAGTATTTT. Amino acid sequence: CASSWTGSRIPNTDTQYF.

This chain connects TRBV6-6 to TRBJ1-4, with 8 bases fitting TRBD1. Trimming removed 10 bases from V and 7 bases from J; junction bases left unmatched: 5. Germline V gives CDR1 MNHNY, CDR2 SVGAGI (reference sequence). The CDR3 consists of 12 residues. CDR3 residues: CATGGFGEKLFF. CDR3 DNA sequence: TGTGCCACAGGGGGCTTTGGTGAAAAACTGTTTTTT.

The chain joins TRBV7-8 to TRBJ1-5, with D possibly being TRBD1 (5 bases). The CDR3 runs to 16 residues. From germline, CDR1 is SGHVS and CDR2 FQNEAQ. Trimming cost V 5 bases and J 1 base, with 15 bases left between them. CDR3 loop: CASSTQVRTSNQPQHF. Here the CDR3 DNA reads TGTGCCAGCAGCACACAGGTGCGGACAAGCAATCAGCCCCAGCATTTT. The full variable domain, in which reference TRBV7-8 and TRBJ1-5 provide the parts outside the CDR3, is GAGVSQSPRYKVAKRGQDVALRCDPISGHVSLFWYQQALGQGPEFLTYFQNEAQLDKSGLPSDRFFAERPEGSVSTLKIQRTQQEDSAVYLCASSTQVRTSNQPQHFGDGTRLSIL.

The V and J genes are TRBV14 and TRBJ2-2; D gene ambiguous. The germline gives CDR1 SGHDN, CDR2 FVKESK. V lost 3 bases, J lost 3 bases, and 11 bases lay in between. CDR3 length: 15 amino acids. CDR3 residues: CASSHSGRDTGELFF. Here the CDR3 DNA reads TGTGCCAGCAGCCATTCAGGAAGAGACACCGGGGAGCTGTTTTTT.

Concerning this clone itself: Other nucleotide sequences in the sample specify the same CDR3. The rearrangement links TRBV20-1 to TRBJ2-4; 7 bases align to TRBD1. The CDR3 contains 11 residues. Trimming cost V 6 bases and J 4 bases; bases outside gene matches: 0. Germline V gives CDR1 DFQATT, CDR2 SNEGSKA (reference sequence). In DNA, the CDR3 is TGCAGTGCGGGACAGAAAAACATTCAGTACTTC. It encodes CSAGQKNIQYF.

CDR3 residues: CASSEAGTEAFF. The CDR3 region has the DNA TGTGCCAGCAGTGAAGCAGGCACTGAAGCTTTCTTT. The rearrangement links TRBV25-1 to TRBJ1-1; D gene ambiguous. Trimming took off 2 bases at V and 4 bases at J, with 5 bases between the two ends. The CDR3 is 12 residues long. Germline V CDR1 and CDR2: MGHDK, SYGVNS.

V gene TRBV11-2 combines with J gene TRBJ1-6; no clear D. CDR1 is SGHAT, CDR2 FQNNGV, per germline. Trimming shortened V by 1 base and J by 7 bases, and 5 bases separated the two germline ends. The CDR3 consists of 13 residues. The CDR3 coding sequence is TGTGCCAGCAGCTTAGCCCCAAATTCACCCCTCCACTTT. This gives the protein CASSLAPNSPLHF.

This clone was observed many times. This chain connects TRBV19 to TRBJ1-5, with TRBD1 matching 7 bases. The CDR3 is 13 residues long. Germline V gene lookup returns CDR1 LNHDA and CDR2 SQIVND (reference sequence). J lost 4 bases, V lost 4 bases, and 1 base had no gene match. The CDR3 region has the DNA TGTGCCAGTAGTAAGGACAGGAATCAGCCCCAGCATTTT. Translation: CASSKDRNQPQHF. The entire variable domain, with the rest obtained from reference TRBV19 and TRBJ1-5, is as follows: DGGITQSPKYLFRKEGQNVTLSCEQNLNHDAMYWYRQDPGQGLRLIYYSQIVNDFQKGDIAEGYSVSREKKESFPLTVTSAQKNPTAFYLCASSKDRNQPQHFGDGTRLSIL.

The chain is built from TRBV3-1 (or the pseudogene TRBV3-2) and TRBJ1-4, with 7 bases aligning to TRBD1. Germline trimming cut 4 bases from V and 5 bases from J; bases unmatched to any gene: 4. Germline V gene lookup returns CDR1 LGHDT and CDR2 YNNKEL (reference sequence). The CDR3 has 14 residues. The CDR3: CASSRRGQNEKLFF. The CDR3 region has the DNA TGTGCCAGCAGCCGACGGGGACAGAATGAAAAACTGTTTTTT.

This rearrangement joins TRBV29-1 to TRBJ2-1, with TRBD2 matching over 10 bases. The CDR3 sequence is 13 residues long. The germline CDR1 and CDR2 sequences are SQVTM and ANQGSEA. The J segment lost 10 bases and the V segment lost 2 bases, leaving 5 bases of the junction unmatched. The CDR3 sequence: CSVERLAGDEQFF. In nucleotides, the CDR3 is TGCAGCGTTGAACGGCTAGCGGGAGACGAGCAGTTCTTC.

CDR3 region: CASSQGAQRIDGYTF. DNA for the CDR3: TGTGCCAGCTCACAGGGGGCCCAGAGGATTGATGGCTACACCTTC. V and J are TRBV18 and TRBJ1-2, with 7 bases fitting TRBD1. Germline CDR1 and CDR2: KGHSH and LQKENI. This CDR3 has 15 residues. After removal of 4 bases from V and 6 bases from J, the junction contained 11 bases not matched to a gene.

This chain joins TRBV19 and TRBJ2-3, with D unresolved. With 9 bases removed from V and 0 bases from J, the gap between germline ends came to 10 bases. This CDR3 spans 13 amino acids. The germline V gene has CDR1 LNHDA and CDR2 SQIVND (reference sequence). The CDR3 bases are TGTGCCAGCCGTAGCCGAAGCACAGATACGCAGTATTTT. Translating it yields CASRSRSTDTQYF.

The chain employs TRBV18 and TRBJ2-1, with D tentatively TRBD1 (5 bases). Trimming left V 6 bases short and J 7 bases short, with 16 bases between. This CDR3 is built from 14 residues. Germline CDR1 reads KGHSH; CDR2 reads LQKENI. Written as DNA, the CDR3 is TGTGCCAGCTCGCCCGGATCAGGGTGGAATGAGCAGTTCTTC. As protein: CASSPGSGWNEQFF. The full variable domain, in which reference TRBV18 and TRBJ2-1 provide the parts outside the CDR3, is NAGVMQNPRHLVRRRGQEARLRCSPMKGHSHVYWYRQLPEEGLKFMVYLQKENIIDESGMPKERFSAEFPKEGPSILRIQQVVRGDSAAYFCASSPGSGWNEQFFGPGTRLTVL.

The V and J genes are TRBV3-1 (or the pseudogene TRBV3-2) and TRBJ1-6; 7 positions agree with TRBD1. V gave up 4 bases and J gave up 6 bases; unmatched junction bases: 6. CDR1 is LGHDT, CDR2 YNNKEL, per germline (reference sequence). The CDR3 length is 15 residues. CDR3 amino acids: CASSPLRGPNSPLHF. The CDR3 coding sequence is TGTGCCAGCAGCCCCCTAAGGGGGCCTAATTCACCCCTCCACTTT.

In this sample, this clone turned up once. V and J are TRBV6-2 or TRBV6-3 and TRBJ2-3, with D maybe TRBD1 (6 bases). Trimming removed 0 bases at V and 1 base at J, with 11 bases between. This CDR3 comprises 16 residues. Germline V gene lookup returns CDR1 MNHEY and CDR2 SVGEGT. The CDR3 spells CASSYSRRTGTDTQYF. The DNA of the CDR3 is TGTGCCAGCAGTTACTCTAGGCGGACAGGCACAGATACGCAGTATTTT.

The V call is TRBV18, the J call TRBJ1-4; 7 bases are shared with TRBD1. J lost 5 bases, V lost 3 bases, and 3 bases had no gene match. The CDR3 consists of 14 residues. The V gene's germline CDR1 is KGHSH and CDR2 LQKENI. The CDR3 DNA is TGTGCCAGCTCACCCTGGACAGGAAATGAAAAACTGTTTTTT. Its translation is CASSPWTGNEKLFF.

The chain combines TRBV9 with TRBJ1-3, with D uncertain. The ends were cut back, 0 bases at V and 4 bases at J, with 11 bases in the middle. Germline V gene lookup returns CDR1 SGDLS and CDR2 YYNGEE. CDR3 size: 15 residues. The CDR3 loop is CASSVGGVEGNTIYF. CDR3 sequence (DNA): TGTGCCAGCAGCGTAGGGGGAGTAGAGGGAAACACCATATATTTT.

V is TRBV27 and J is TRBJ1-1; 9 bases are shared with TRBD1. CDR1 and CDR2 from the germline V gene are MNHEY and SMNVEV (reference sequence). The CDR3 extends over 15 amino acids. Germline trimming cut 2 bases from V and 6 bases from J; bases unmatched to any gene: 7. This CDR3 is CASSLKGQGFAEAFF. In nucleotides, the CDR3 is TGTGCCAGCAGTTTAAAGGGACAGGGCTTCGCTGAAGCTTTCTTT.

There are a few counts of this clone. The chain is built from TRBV15 and TRBJ2-1; 11 bases agree with TRBD2. This CDR3 region has 15 residues. Trimming removed 0 bases from V and 12 bases from J; junction bases left unmatched: 7. Germline CDR1 and CDR2: LNHNV and YYDKDF (reference sequence). CDR3 amino acids: CATSRDSSGGARQFF. The CDR3, as DNA: TGTGCCACCAGCAGAGATAGTAGCGGGGGGGCTCGGCAGTTCTTC.

The J gene is TRBJ2-3, the V gene TRBV18; TRBD2 matches at 8 bases. The CDR3 covers 18 residues. CDR1 and CDR2 (germline): KGHSH, LQKENI. With V trimmed by 3 bases and J by 2 bases, 13 bases remained unmatched. CDR3: CASSPQGSSGSFTDTQYF. In nucleotides, the CDR3 is TGTGCCAGCTCACCGCAGGGCTCCAGCGGGAGTTTCACAGATACGCAGTATTTT.

The gene calls are TRBV6-4 and TRBJ2-7; D gene unclear. There are 14 residues in the CDR3. Trimming removed 8 bases at V and 0 bases at J, with 14 bases between. CDR1 and CDR2 from the germline V gene are MRHNA and SNTAGT. CDR3 coding DNA: TGTGCCAGCGGCCCTTCTAGTGCCTCCTACGAGCAGTACGTC. Translating gives CASGPSSASYEQYV.

The count of this clone is one. This sequence joins TRBV5-4 and TRBJ1-4, with no clear D. This CDR3 region has 14 residues. Germline CDR1 reads SGHNT; CDR2 reads YYREEE (reference sequence). V lost 5 bases, J lost 8 bases, and 16 bases lay in between. The CDR3 loop is CASSLSPAWEKLFF. CDR3 sequence (DNA): TGTGCCAGCAGTCTAAGTCCCGCATGGGAAAAACTGTTTTTT.

The chain joins TRBV5-1 to TRBJ1-3, with 7 bases aligning to TRBD1. V lost 1 base to trimming and J lost 8 bases; unmatched junction nucleotides: 3. The CDR3 runs 13 residues. Germline V gene lookup returns CDR1 SGHRS and CDR2 YFSETQ. The CDR3 DNA is TGCGCCAGCAGCTTGAGGGGGCTCGACACCATATATTTT. Residues: CASSLRGLDTIYF.

The chain has TRBV5-1 and TRBJ2-3; 8 nucleotides match TRBD2. Germline V lookup: CDR1 SGHRS, CDR2 YFSETQ. The CDR3 is made up of 16 amino acids. V lost 0 bases and J lost 2; bases outside the gene matches: 5. CDR3 nucleotides: TGCGCCAGCAGCTTGGAGGTAGCGGGGAACACAGATACGCAGTATTTT. Translation: CASSLEVAGNTDTQYF.

The sample holds a few counts of this clone. The gene calls are TRBV6-6 and TRBJ2-2; D is possibly TRBD1 (6 bases). Trimming shortened V by 5 bases and J by 8 bases, and 9 bases separated the two germline ends. Germline V lookup: CDR1 MNHNY, CDR2 SVGAGI (reference sequence). This CDR3 spans 12 amino acids. This CDR3 reads CASSHREGELFF. The DNA for the CDR3 is TGTGCCAGCAGTCACAGGGAGGGGGAGCTGTTTTTT.

The V gene is TRBV7-2, the J gene TRBJ1-1; TRBD1 matches 9 bases. The V and J ends lost 6 bases and 10 bases, in that order; junction bases with no gene match: 9. Germline V gene data show CDR1 as SGHTA and CDR2 as FQGNSA. CDR3 size: 13 residues. CDR3 bases: TGTGCCAGCAGTCGGGACAGGGACAAGGGAGCTTTCTTT. Its translation is CASSRDRDKGAFF.

V and J are TRBV27 and TRBJ2-2; possible D gene TRBD1, 6 bases. This CDR3 has 15 residues. The V gene's germline CDR1 is MNHEY and CDR2 SMNVEV (reference sequence). The V and J ends lost 2 bases and 3 bases respectively, with 10 bases between them. The CDR3 DNA reads as TGTGCCAGCAGTTTACAGGGGACCTACACCGGGGAGCTGTTTTTT. It yields the protein CASSLQGTYTGELFF.